This TCR beta chain was profiled in a study of CD8+ T cells in alopecia areata. Study overall: Patients in the treated group were given tofacitinib by mouth, 5 to 10 mg twice a day.

CDR1 is MNHEY, CDR2 SMNVEV, per germline (reference sequence). Trimming took 3 bases from V and 2 from J; bases not matched to a gene: 8. CDR3 length equals 16 residues. Worth noting for this clone: Its antigen is undetermined.

cDNA reverse transcribed from extracted RNA served as the sequencing template. The table came from immunoSEQ multiplex PCR; TCRdb's copy has only in-frame clones and leaves some out. The profile shows roughly 280,000 clones, roughly 60% of them singletons. Treatment in this sample: oral pan-JAK inhibitor, 5-10 mg twice daily. Study-level results: For patients receiving tofacitinib, scalp clonality and expanded CD8+ clones among the top 100 significantly decreased. Normal scalp had lower clonality than lesional scalp, with alopecia totalis/universalis lesions showing this most strongly.

The V and J genes are TRBV27 and TRBJ2-3, with 7 bases fitting TRBD1. The clonotype originates from a human donor with alopecia areata. The starting material was CD4+ T cells sorted from blood, obtained at approximately week 52, from a patient treated with tofacitinib. The CDR3 DNA follows: TGTGCCAGCAGTTTGGGGCAGGGGGTGTCCACAGATACGCAGTATTTT. Amino acid sequence: CASSLGQGVSTDTQYF.